The 29 T cell receptor beta chains below come from one sample, sequenced in a study of response to subunit inactivated influenza vaccine. In TCRdb, the RT-PCR reads were re-called with MiXCR into one record per CDR3 protein. Of hundreds of thousands of distinct CDR3 sequences in the sample, around 14% were seen once. Source: PBMCs from blood, taken around 15 days before vaccination. All receptors derive from a man in his fifties or sixties who received an inactivated influenza vaccine.

This clonotype was counted ten times or more. V is TRBV4-1 and J is TRBJ2-2, with 8 bases lining up with TRBD1. From germline, CDR1 is MGHRA and CDR2 YSYEKL. Losses at the gene ends were 0 bases for V and 7 bases for J; bases not matched to a gene: 4. CDR3 length: 15 residues. Here the CDR3 DNA reads TGCGCCAGCAGCCAAGACCAGGGGGCTAACGGGGAGCTGTTTTTT. This encodes CASSQDQGANGELFF.

This clonotype was counted a few times. This rearrangement joins TRBV5-1 to TRBJ2-5; 9 bases agree with TRBD1. CDR1 is SGHRS and CDR2 is YFSETQ in the germline V gene. CDR3 length: 16 residues. The V gene end was trimmed by 0 bases and the J gene end by 7 bases; junction bases not matched to a gene: 10. Written as DNA, the CDR3 is TGCGCCAGCAGCTTGGGCCGGGACAGGGTCCTAGCGACCCAGTACTTC. This translates into CASSLGRDRVLATQYF.

This clonotype was found many times. This sequence joins TRBV29-1 and TRBJ2-7; 8 positions agree with TRBD1. The J segment lost 5 bases and the V segment lost 6 bases, leaving 6 bases of the junction unmatched. The V gene's germline CDR1 is SQVTM and CDR2 ANQGSEA. CDR3 length: 12 residues. This CDR3 is CSVQGALNEQYF. The DNA for the CDR3 is TGCAGCGTCCAGGGGGCCTTGAACGAGCAGTACTTC.

On this clonotype: At one boundary the junction diverges from the germline segment, which might be a read error. The chain has TRBV5-6 and TRBJ2-2, with D perhaps TRBD2 (5 bases). The germline V gene encodes CDR1 SGHDT and CDR2 YYEEEE. The CDR3 consists of 12 residues. The CDR3 sequence is CASSLGSGKLFF. The CDR3 DNA sequence: TGTGCCAGCAGCTTGGGGTCCGGGAAGCTGTTTTTT.

Only a few counts were recorded for this clonotype. The chain links TRBV16 to TRBJ2-7, with D possibly TRBD2 on 5 matching bases. The CDR3 covers 16 residues. The germline gives CDR1 KGHSY, CDR2 FQNENV. V lost 1 base to trimming and J lost 0 bases, with 13 bases between them. The CDR3 bases are TGTGCCAGCAGCCAATTTAGAGAGGGAAACTCCTACGAGCAGTACTTC. This gives the protein CASSQFREGNSYEQYF.

This clonotype turned up a few times. The chain links TRBV5-1 to TRBJ2-3, with D uncertain. In germline, CDR1 is SGHRS, CDR2 YFSETQ. V gave up 0 bases and J gave up 1 base, with 12 bases separating them. This CDR3 has 16 amino acids. The CDR3 protein is CASSLATMTGTDTQYF. CDR3 DNA sequence: TGCGCCAGCAGCTTGGCCACTATGACTGGCACAGATACGCAGTATTTT.

The V call is TRBV29-1, the J call TRBJ1-1; D is possibly TRBD1 (5 bases). V was trimmed by 3 bases and J by 7 bases, leaving 18 bases between them. The CDR3 spans 14 residues. The V gene's germline CDR1 is SQVTM and CDR2 ANQGSEA. DNA of the CDR3: TGCAGCGTTGAGGGAAGGGCAGGGAATTATGAAGCTTTCTTT. Its translation is CSVEGRAGNYEAFF.

There are a few counts of this clonotype. The rearrangement links TRBV5-1 to TRBJ2-1; D is uncertain. Germline-derived CDR1 and CDR2 are SGHRS and YFSETQ. The V gene lost 7 bases and the J gene lost 0 bases, with 17 bases spanning the gap. CDR3 length: 16 amino acids. The CDR3 nucleotides read TGCGCCAGCTTCCCAGGTGACCCGAGCTCCTACAATGAGCAGTTCTTC. This codes for CASFPGDPSSYNEQFF.

V usage is TRBV3-1 and J usage is TRBJ2-1; D is unresolved. CDR3 length equals 16 residues. V dropped 1 base and J dropped 5 bases, with 15 bases sitting between them. Germline V gene lookup returns CDR1 LGHDT and CDR2 YNNKEL (reference sequence). The CDR3 DNA reads as TGTGCCAGCAGCCAAGCAATTCTCCAACTTAACAATGAGCAGTTCTTC. Its translation: CASSQAILQLNNEQFF.

This clonotype was seen a handful of times. The rearrangement links TRBV20-1 to TRBJ2-1, with 9 bases fitting TRBD2. V lost 5 bases, J lost 3 bases, and 8 bases stayed unmatched. The V gene's germline CDR1 is DFQATT and CDR2 SNEGSKA (reference sequence). The CDR3 runs 15 residues. The CDR3 nucleotides are TGCAGTGCTTATAGAGCGGGAGGCATCTACAATGAGCAGTTCTTC. Its protein product is CSAYRAGGIYNEQFF.

In this sample, this clonotype turned up many times. J is TRBJ1-6 and V is TRBV4-2; tentatively, D is TRBD1 (5 bases). Trimming stripped 0 bases from V and 7 bases from J, with 7 bases between. The CDR3 runs to 14 residues. Germline CDR1 and CDR2: LGHNA and YNFKEQ. The CDR3 protein is CASSQDAGNSPLHF. The CDR3 DNA is TGTGCCAGCAGCCAAGATGCAGGGAATTCACCCCTCCACTTT.

The chain is built from TRBV5-6 and TRBJ2-7; possibly TRBD2 for D (6 bases). Trimming cost V 3 bases and J 5 bases, with 15 bases left between them. The CDR3 consists of 14 residues. Germline lookup yields CDR1 SGHDT and CDR2 YYEEEE. The CDR3 here is CASSWGLHGNEQYF. As DNA, the CDR3 is TGTGCCAGCAGCTGGGGACTCCACGGCAACGAGCAGTACTTC.

The CDR3 coding sequence is TGCGCCAGCAGCTTGGCAGGGATAGCTTTGAATGAGCAGTTCTTC. Encoded protein: CASSLAGIALNEQFF. V gene TRBV5-1 combines with J gene TRBJ2-1, with a tentative D call TRBD1 (5 bases). Germline CDR1 and CDR2: SGHRS and YFSETQ. V was trimmed by 0 bases and J by 7 bases, leaving 14 bases between them. The CDR3 runs 15 residues.

The chain recombines TRBV15 with TRBJ2-1, with 11 nucleotides matching TRBD2. The length of the CDR3 is 15 residues. J was trimmed by 6 bases and V by 1 base; bases with no gene match: 2. In germline, CDR1 is LNHNV, CDR2 YYDKDF (reference sequence). The CDR3 nucleotides are TGTGCCACCAGCAGAGGGGGACTAGCGGTCAATGAGCAGTTCTTC. As protein: CATSRGGLAVNEQFF.

This clonotype was observed a few times. V and J are TRBV7-6 and TRBJ2-5; D gene unclear. Germline V gives CDR1 SGHVS, CDR2 FNYEAQ. CDR3 length: 16 amino acids. V lost 1 base and J 5 bases, leaving 17 bases between the germline ends. The DNA for the CDR3 is TGTGCCAGCAGCTTAGGCACAGCCGTTCCGGGCGAGACCCAGTACTTC. It codes for CASSLGTAVPGETQYF.

In this sample, this clonotype turned up many times. The rearrangement links TRBV12-3 or TRBV12-4 to TRBJ1-1; D remains ambiguous. V lost 1 base to trimming and J lost 7 bases, with 4 bases between them. The CDR3 has 11 amino acids. The CDR3 coding sequence is TGTGCCAGCAGTTTAGGCTATGAAGCTTTCTTT. This sequence encodes CASSLGYEAFF.

The gene calls are TRBV4-3 and TRBJ2-1; no clear D. The germline V and J ends were trimmed by 0 bases and 6 bases, with 9 bases remaining between them. This CDR3 region has 14 residues. Germline assignment: CDR1 LGHNA and CDR2 YSLEER. The DNA of the CDR3 is TGCGCCAGCAGCCAAGATGGACGGATCAATGAGCAGTTCTTC. It yields the protein CASSQDGRINEQFF.

The chain combines TRBV7-3 with TRBJ2-5, with TRBD2 matching over 7 bases. The CDR3 runs to 15 residues. V shed 5 bases and J 5 bases; nucleotides not matched to a gene: 11. Germline CDR1 reads SGHTA; CDR2 reads FQGTGA. The CDR3 reads CASSPKTSPLETQYF. The CDR3 DNA reads as TGTGCCAGCAGCCCAAAGACTAGCCCGCTGGAGACCCAGTACTTC.

V usage is TRBV7-9 and J usage is TRBJ2-5, with D possibly matching TRBD2 (6 bases). Trimming removed 11 bases from V and 5 bases from J, with 21 bases in between. The germline CDR1 and CDR2 sequences are SEHNR and FQNEAQ (reference sequence). The CDR3 runs 14 residues. The CDR3 DNA sequence: TGTGCCCTCCAAGGCGGGATGTCATTGGAGACCCAGTACTTC. Translation gives CALQGGMSLETQYF.

The chain has TRBV27 and TRBJ2-5; TRBD1 aligns across 8 bases. CDR3 length equals 17 residues. Per germline, CDR1 MNHEY and CDR2 SMNVEV (reference sequence). V lost 6 bases and J lost 5; bases outside the gene matches: 17. The CDR3 nucleotides are TGTGCCAGCAGGCGAACCCCAGGGGGCATCCCGGGGGAGACCCAGTACTTC. It is translated as CASRRTPGGIPGETQYF.

This clonotype was detected a few times. This chain links TRBV11-2 with TRBJ1-3; TRBD1 might be the D (5 bases). CDR1 and CDR2 (germline): SGHAT, FQNNGV. V lost 3 bases to trimming and J lost 0 bases, with 9 bases between them. The CDR3 totals 15 residues. The CDR3 bases are TGTGCCAGCAGCTTCCGGGGCGACTCTGGAAACACCATATATTTT. Its translation is CASSFRGDSGNTIYF.

This clonotype was observed a handful of times. The J gene is TRBJ2-1, the V gene TRBV12-3 or TRBV12-4; the D call may be TRBD1 or TRBD2 (5 bases each). The CDR3 is made up of 13 amino acids. Deletions cut 7 bases from V and 4 bases from J, with 11 bases between. CDR3 nucleotides: TGTGCCAGCACACTGGGGGAGTACAATGAGCAGTTCTTC. Protein: CASTLGEYNEQFF.

The chain uses TRBV7-9 and TRBJ2-7; 7 bases align to TRBD1. This CDR3 contains 16 residues. The ends lost 6 bases at V and 1 base at J; junction bases unmatched: 12. The germline CDR1 and CDR2 sequences are SEHNR and FQNEAQ (reference sequence). The CDR3 region has the DNA TGTGCCAGCAGTTTTGTTAGGGGGCTACTATCCTACGAGCAGTACTTC. Translated, it gives CASSFVRGLLSYEQYF.

The chain combines TRBV7-6 with TRBJ2-3, with a possible D match to TRBD1 (5 bases). Looked up from germline, CDR1 is SGHVS and CDR2 is FNYEAQ. The CDR3 runs 17 residues. Trimming took off 1 base at V and 6 bases at J, with 20 bases between the two ends. CDR3 sequence: CASSLVGREKMGDTQYF. The CDR3 nucleotides are TGTGCCAGCAGCTTAGTCGGCAGGGAAAAGATGGGGGATACGCAGTATTTT.

This chain connects TRBV5-6 to TRBJ2-7; 8 positions match TRBD1. Germline CDR1 is SGHDT and CDR2 is YYEEEE. The V gene end was trimmed by 1 base and the J gene end by 2 bases; junction bases not matched to a gene: 2. There are 14 residues in the CDR3. CDR3 sequence reads: CASSLLDRAYEQYF. The DNA of the CDR3 is TGTGCCAGCAGCTTGTTGGACAGGGCCTACGAGCAGTACTTC.

V is TRBV12-3 or TRBV12-4 and J is TRBJ1-4, with D tentatively TRBD1 (5 bases). The CDR3 covers 17 residues. V lost 6 bases and J lost 0, with 17 bases in between. The CDR3: CASSPPRLGATNEKLFF. In DNA form, the CDR3 reads TGTGCCAGCAGCCCGCCCAGGTTGGGGGCAACTAATGAAAAACTGTTTTTT.

The chain uses TRBV4-3 and TRBJ1-6; 7 bases line up with TRBD1. CDR1 is LGHNA and CDR2 is YSLEER in the germline V gene. There are 15 residues in the CDR3. V lost 3 bases and J lost 9; bases outside the gene matches: 8. CDR3 bases: TGCGCCAGCAGCCAGGGCCGGGACAGCCTTTCACCCCTCCACTTT. This codes for CASSQGRDSLSPLHF.

The chain carries TRBV20-1 and TRBJ2-1; the D call may be TRBD1 or TRBD2 (5 bases each). CDR3 length: 16 amino acids. In germline, CDR1 is DFQATT, CDR2 SNEGSKA (reference sequence). Trimming stripped 3 bases from V and 0 bases from J, with 15 bases between. DNA for the CDR3: TGCAGTGCTAGCTCCCCGGGACCGACCTCCTACAATGAGCAGTTCTTC. Amino acids: CSASSPGPTSYNEQFF.

This clonotype has a count of ten or more. The rearrangement uses TRBV4-2 and TRBJ2-7, with no clear D. CDR1 LGHNA and CDR2 YNFKEQ come from the germline V gene. V was clipped by 0 bases and J by 4 bases, with 13 bases between them. The CDR3 runs 15 residues. This CDR3 reads CASSQEYGRVYEQYF. CDR3 in DNA: TGTGCCAGCAGCCAAGAGTATGGCAGAGTATACGAGCAGTACTTC.